In this sample, the clone carrying this T cell receptor (beta chain) turned up many times. No antigen is known for it. This entry is derived from a study of T-cell reconstitution after alpha-beta-depleted transplantation in children. With 2 bases clipped from V and 12 bases from J, the junction kept 16 bases outside the gene matches. Germline V gene lookup returns CDR1 MDHEN and CDR2 SYDVKM. The CDR3 is made up of 16 amino acids. Unique molecular identifiers were built into the TCRbeta library. Each CDR3 protein is one row after TCRdb ran MiXCR on the PCR reads. The sample includes hundreds of thousands of distinct CDR3 sequences, 10% to 15% of them seen just once. Study outcomes and limitations: After one year, T-cell counts and TCRbeta diversity mostly came from new T cells.

This clonotype was sampled from a male patient younger than 18 who had a stem cell transplant for acute myeloid leukemia, so the T cells may come from the graft donor. This chain uses TRBV28 with TRBJ2-1; TRBD1 matches at 7 bases. This specimen consisted of PBMCs, mostly from graft donor cells, obtained 360 days after TCRalphabeta/CD19-depleted stem cell transplant. The CDR3 is CASSLGSGQIGFGQFF. The DNA of the CDR3 is TGTGCCAGCAGTTTAGGGTCGGGACAGATAGGTTTCGGGCAGTTCTTC.